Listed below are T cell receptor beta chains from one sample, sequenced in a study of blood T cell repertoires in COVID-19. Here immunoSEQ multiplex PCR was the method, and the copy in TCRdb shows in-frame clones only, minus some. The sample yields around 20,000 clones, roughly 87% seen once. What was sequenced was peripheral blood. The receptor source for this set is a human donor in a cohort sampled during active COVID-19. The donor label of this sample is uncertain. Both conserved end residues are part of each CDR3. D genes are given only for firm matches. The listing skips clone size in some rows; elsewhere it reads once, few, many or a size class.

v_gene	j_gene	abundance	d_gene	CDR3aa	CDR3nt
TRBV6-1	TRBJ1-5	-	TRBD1	CASSELARGVQPQHF	TGTGCCAGCAGTGAACTAGCCAGGGGGGTGCAGCCCCAGCATTTT
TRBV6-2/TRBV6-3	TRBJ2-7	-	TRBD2	CASSFALAGSSYEQYF	TGTGCCAGCAGTTTCGCATTAGCGGGAAGCTCCTACGAGCAGTACTTC
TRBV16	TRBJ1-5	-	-	CASSQSGGRNQPQHF	TGTGCCAGCAGCCAATCGGGAGGGAGAAATCAGCCCCAGCATTTT
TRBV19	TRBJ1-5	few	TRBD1	CASSIGVDRGRQPQHF	TGTGCCAGTAGTATAGGGGTGGACAGGGGGCGACAGCCCCAGCATTTT
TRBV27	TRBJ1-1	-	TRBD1	CASSLYLANRGLTEAFF	TGTGCCAGCAGTTTATACCTGGCTAACAGGGGTCTCACTGAAGCTTTCTTT
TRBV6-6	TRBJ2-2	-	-	CASSYSIPGMGELFF	TGTGCCAGCAGTTACTCGATCCCAGGGATGGGGGAGCTGTTTTTT
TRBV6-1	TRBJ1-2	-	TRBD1	CASSEWSTGAYGYTF	TGTGCCAGCAGTGAATGGAGTACAGGGGCCTATGGCTACACCTTC
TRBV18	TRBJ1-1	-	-	CASSPLDNRAGNSEAFF	TGTGCCAGCTCACCTTTAGACAACAGGGCCGGTAATAGCGAAGCTTTCTTT
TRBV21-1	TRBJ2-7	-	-	CASSKDPGLAGSYEQYF	TGTGCCAGCAGCAAAGACCCGGGACTAGCGGGCTCCTACGAGCAGTACTTC
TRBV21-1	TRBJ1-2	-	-	CASSTRQGPYVYGYTF	TGTGCCAGCAGCACCCGACAGGGGCCCTACGTCTATGGCTACACCTTC
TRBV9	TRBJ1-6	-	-	CASSPRALSGESPLHF	TGTGCCAGCAGCCCCCGGGCCCTCTCGGGGGAGTCACCCCTCCACTTT
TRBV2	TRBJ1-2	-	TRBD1	CASRPLGQAANYGYTF	TGTGCCAGCCGACCCCTTGGACAGGCGGCTAACTATGGCTACACCTTC
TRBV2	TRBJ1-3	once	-	CASSEGLSGNTIYF	TGTGCCAGCAGTGAGGGGCTCTCTGGAAACACCATATATTTT
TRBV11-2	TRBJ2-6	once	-	CASSLQGAGANVLTF	TGTGCCAGCAGCCTACAGGGAGCTGGGGCCAACGTCCTGACTTTC
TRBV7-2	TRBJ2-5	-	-	CASSSRQGGTQYF	TGTGCCAGCAGCTCAAGACAGGGAGGGACCCAGTACTTC
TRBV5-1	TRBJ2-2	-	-	CASISPPDLFRKCNTGELFF	TGCGCCAGCATTTCTCCACCGGACTTGTTCCGTAAGTGTAACACCGGGGAGCTGTTTTTT